Below, 14 T cell receptor beta chains from the same sample are listed, as sequenced in a study of T cells after yellow fever vaccination. Each CDR3 protein is one row after TCRdb ran MiXCR on the 5' RACE reads. In the table there are around 360,000 distinct CDR3 sequences, 9.5% to 13% of which are singletons. The sample was PBMCs, taken on the day of the first yellow fever vaccination. Receptor source: a man between 18 and 35 years old who received the YFV17D yellow fever vaccine.

This clonotype showed up just a few times. The J gene is TRBJ1-2, the V gene TRBV5-4; 7 bases align to TRBD1. The CDR3 has 14 amino acids. CDR1 SGHNT and CDR2 YYREEE come from the germline V gene (reference sequence). Trimming removed 3 bases from V and 3 bases from J; junction bases left unmatched: 5. CDR3 in DNA: TGTGCCAGCAGCTCGCCAACAGGGGACTATGGCTACACCTTC. Translating it yields CASSSPTGDYGYTF.

This clonotype was counted between two and nine times. The chain carries TRBV20-1 and TRBJ2-3; D is uncertain. V shed 3 bases and J shed 0 bases, with 16 bases lying between them. The CDR3 covers 16 residues. Looked up from germline, CDR1 is DFQATT and CDR2 is SNEGSKA (reference sequence). This chain's CDR3 is CSASPPSFTSTDTQYF. In DNA form, the CDR3 reads TGCAGTGCTAGTCCGCCTAGTTTTACTAGCACAGATACGCAGTATTTT.

V gene TRBV12-3 or TRBV12-4 combines with J gene TRBJ2-3; tentative D call: TRBD2 (6 bases). This CDR3 is built from 17 residues. V was cut by 0 bases and J by 2 bases, with 15 bases left in between. The CDR3 DNA sequence: TGTGCCAGCAGTTTAGCCCTACTTGGGGGGTCCACAGATACGCAGTATTTT. Protein: CASSLALLGGSTDTQYF.

This clonotype was seen more than once but under ten times. The J gene is TRBJ2-3, the V gene TRBV4-1; the D gene is possibly TRBD2 (5 bases). The ends were cut back, 0 bases at V and 0 bases at J, with 10 bases in the middle. The CDR3 length is 16 residues. CDR1 and CDR2 from the germline V gene are MGHRA and YSYEKL. The CDR3 loop reads CASSQDFEGSTDTQYF. CDR3 in DNA: TGCGCCAGCAGCCAAGATTTTGAGGGAAGCACAGATACGCAGTATTTT.

V usage is TRBV25-1 and J usage is TRBJ2-5; D is ambiguous. In germline, CDR1 is MGHDK, CDR2 SYGVNS. Trimming stripped 3 bases from V and 7 bases from J, with 12 bases between. CDR3 length: 13 amino acids. The CDR3 nucleotides are TGTGCCAGCAGTGACCGGGCCGTGCGGACCCAGTACTTC. Translation gives CASSDRAVRTQYF.

A few counts support this clonotype. The rearrangement joins TRBV28 to TRBJ1-1; a weak D match, TRBD1 (5 bases). The CDR3 is 14 amino acids. The germline CDR1 and CDR2 sequences are MDHEN and SYDVKM. Trimming left V 5 bases short and J 3 bases short, with 13 bases between. CDR3 protein: CASSQGDLDTEAFF. Here the CDR3 DNA reads TGTGCCAGCAGTCAAGGGGACTTGGACACTGAAGCTTTCTTT.

V is TRBV27 and J is TRBJ1-5; D is unclear. Germline CDR1 is MNHEY and CDR2 is SMNVEV (reference sequence). With 5 bases removed from V and 7 bases from J, the gap between germline ends came to 15 bases. The CDR3 has 14 residues. The CDR3 nucleotides read TGTGCCAGCAGTACCCGGGAGGGCCAACAGCCCCAGCATTTT. Encoded protein: CASSTREGQQPQHF.

The chain combines TRBV7-9 with TRBJ1-6; 7 nucleotides match TRBD1. From germline, CDR1 is SEHNR and CDR2 FQNEAQ (reference sequence). CDR3 length: 15 residues. J lost 8 bases, V lost 1 base, and 5 bases had no gene match. CDR3 loop: CASSLVGTADSPLHF. The DNA of the CDR3 is TGTGCCAGCAGCTTAGTAGGGACAGCCGATTCACCCCTCCACTTT.

This chain uses TRBV27 with TRBJ1-2; D is possibly TRBD1 (6 bases). With 8 bases removed from V and 4 bases from J, the gap between germline ends came to 14 bases. The length of the CDR3 is 13 residues. Germline CDR1 is MNHEY and CDR2 is SMNVEV (reference sequence). CDR3 sequence (DNA): TGTGCCAGCGGACCATCAGGGGTCTATGGCTACACCTTC. Translation: CASGPSGVYGYTF.

This clonotype was detected only a few times. The chain employs TRBV29-1 and TRBJ2-5, with TRBD1 as a possible D gene (5 bases). This CDR3 region has 13 residues. Germline V lookup: CDR1 SQVTM, CDR2 ANQGSEA. Deletions cut 3 bases from V and 2 bases from J, with 10 bases between. The DNA for the CDR3 is TGCAGCGTTGACCCAGGGATACAAGAGACCCAGTACTTC. Translation: CSVDPGIQETQYF.

This clonotype was counted a few times. The V and J genes are TRBV6-1 and TRBJ1-4; weak D call: TRBD1 (5 bases). This CDR3 spans 13 amino acids. The germline V gene has CDR1 MNHNS and CDR2 SASEGT. Trimming shortened V by 3 bases and J by 8 bases, and 10 bases separated the two germline ends. The CDR3 nucleotides are TGTGCCAGCAGTGAGGGAGGGACCGAAAAACTGTTTTTT. This sequence encodes CASSEGGTEKLFF.

In its sample, this clonotype was seen a few times. The DNA of the CDR3 is TGTGCCAGCAGCGCCACCCCGGGCCTCGAGCAGTTCTTC. Translation gives CASSATPGLEQFF. V usage is TRBV9 and J usage is TRBJ2-1; D not resolved. This CDR3 region has 13 residues. Trimming removed 3 bases from V and 10 bases from J, with 14 bases in between. Germline V gene sequence: CDR1 SGDLS, CDR2 YYNGEE.

This clonotype came up a few times. The rearrangement links TRBV2 to TRBJ2-5; 8 nucleotides align to TRBD2. The CDR3 is 16 amino acids. The ends lost 6 bases at V and 2 bases at J; junction bases unmatched: 11. Germline assignment: CDR1 SNHLY and CDR2 FYNNEI. CDR3 nucleotides: TGTGCCAGCAGGCGTCCCGGGGGGGCGTGGCAAGAGACCCAGTACTTC. Its translation: CASRRPGGAWQETQYF. The full variable domain, rest sourced from reference TRBV2 and TRBJ2-5, is EPEVTQTPSHQVTQMGQEVILRCVPISNHLYFYWYRQILGQKVEFLVSFYNNEISEKSEIFDDQFSVERPDGSNFTLKIRSTKLEDSAMYFCASRRPGGAWQETQYFGPGTRLLVL.

This clonotype qualifies as medium-sized. The chain is built from TRBV7-9 and TRBJ2-3, with a tentative D call TRBD2 (5 bases). Trimming removed 1 base from V and 1 base from J, with 12 bases in between. This CDR3 is 16 amino acids long. CDR1 is SEHNR, CDR2 FQNEAQ, per germline (reference sequence). CDR3 sequence (DNA): TGTGCCAGCAGCTTAGTTATGGAGGCTGGCACAGATACGCAGTATTTT. This codes for CASSLVMEAGTDTQYF. The full variable domain, its missing parts supplied by reference TRBV7-9 and TRBJ2-3, is DTGVSQNPRHKITKRGQNVTFRCDPISEHNRLYWYRQTLGQGPEFLTYFQNEAQLEKSRLLSDRFSAERPKGSFSTLEIQRTEQGDSAMYLCASSLVMEAGTDTQYFGPGTRLTVL.